Each of the 19 T cell receptor beta chains below was sequenced from the same sample in a study of blood T cell repertoires in COVID-19. Only in-frame clones appear in the TCRdb table, and some are missing; sequencing was by immunoSEQ multiplex PCR. The repertoire holds roughly 250,000 clones, with approximately 90% as singletons. Sequenced sample: peripheral blood. These receptors were obtained from a man aged 30-40 years with acute or convalescent COVID-19.

The CDR3 is CASSPGQRNTEAFF. The CDR3 bases are TGTGCCAGCAGCCCGGGACAGAGGAACACTGAAGCTTTCTTT. J is TRBJ1-1 and V is TRBV6-5; TRBD1 matches 7 bases. The CDR3 spans 14 residues. The germline V gene has CDR1 MNHEY and CDR2 SVGAGI. The J segment lost 1 base and the V segment lost 6 bases, leaving 5 bases of the junction unmatched.

The gene calls are TRBV4-1 and TRBJ1-1; tentative D call: TRBD1 (5 bases). Trimming cost V 1 base and J 4 bases, with 13 bases left between them. Per germline, CDR1 MGHRA and CDR2 YSYEKL. This CDR3 comprises 15 residues. CDR3 DNA: TGCGCCAGCAGCCAAGGCCCGGGGGTTTCCACTGAAGCTTTCTTT. It is translated as CASSQGPGVSTEAFF.

This chain uses TRBV3-1 (or the pseudogene TRBV3-2) with TRBJ2-2; no clear D. CDR1 is LGHDT and CDR2 is YNNKEL in the germline V gene (reference sequence). This CDR3 has 16 residues. Trimming took 4 bases from V and 0 from J, leaving 12 bases between them. Here the CDR3 DNA reads TGTGCCAGCAGCCGAGGCGGTGTCGCGAACACCGGGGAGCTGTTTTTT. It is translated as CASSRGGVANTGELFF.

The chain couples TRBV29-1 to TRBJ1-1; possible D gene TRBD1, 6 bases. Germline loops: CDR1 SQVTM, CDR2 ANQGSEA. This CDR3 has 13 residues. Trimming shortened V by 5 bases and J by 1 base, and 11 bases separated the two germline ends. In nucleotides, the CDR3 is TGCAGCGTTTTTCCGGGACAGAACACTGAAGCTTTCTTT. It specifies CSVFPGQNTEAFF.

This chain links TRBV7-6 with TRBJ1-4, with 9 bases matching TRBD1. The germline V gene encodes CDR1 SGHVS and CDR2 FNYEAQ. The J segment lost 8 bases and the V segment lost 7 bases, leaving 11 bases of the junction unmatched. The CDR3 spans 15 residues. The CDR3 nucleotides read TGTGCCAGCACGAAAGCACAGGGGGCACGGGAAAAACTGTTTTTT. Its translation is CASTKAQGAREKLFF.

This clone was recorded once. The chain couples TRBV28 to TRBJ1-1, with D uncertain. V was shortened by 3 bases and J by 10 bases, with 12 bases between the two germline ends. Germline lookup yields CDR1 MDHEN and CDR2 SYDVKM. The CDR3 runs 12 residues. The CDR3 loop reads CASSFTLRGAFF. As DNA, the CDR3 is TGTGCCAGCAGTTTTACCCTGCGAGGAGCTTTCTTT.

This sequence joins TRBV18 and TRBJ2-7, with 7 bases that match TRBD1. Germline-derived CDR1 and CDR2 are KGHSH and LQKENI. Germline trimming cut 6 bases from V and 1 base from J; bases unmatched to any gene: 6. The CDR3 sequence is 14 residues long. CDR3 in DNA: TGTGCCAGCTCCCGTGACAGGGTGTCCTACGAGCAGTACTTC. This gives the protein CASSRDRVSYEQYF.

V gene TRBV11-2 combines with J gene TRBJ1-3; D not certain. Germline V CDR1 and CDR2: SGHAT, FQNNGV. This CDR3 is 13 amino acids long. V was trimmed by 0 bases and J by 3 bases, leaving 3 bases between them. The CDR3 spells CASSLDRGNTIYF. The CDR3 nucleotides are TGTGCCAGCAGCTTAGATCGTGGAAACACCATATATTTT.

The rearrangement uses TRBV7-3 and TRBJ2-5; TRBD2 agrees at 14 bases. Germline assignment: CDR1 SGHTA and CDR2 FQGTGA. The CDR3 is 16 residues long. The trim removed 1 base at V and 4 bases at J, leaving 2 bases unmatched. CDR3 sequence (DNA): TGTGCCAGCAGCTTAAGGGGACTAGCGGGAGCAGAGACCCAGTACTTC. Translated, it gives CASSLRGLAGAETQYF.

The rearrangement joins TRBV19 to TRBJ1-5; D unclear. Looked up from germline, CDR1 is LNHDA and CDR2 is SQIVND (reference sequence). CDR3 length: 14 residues. The V end was cut by 7 bases, the J end by 1 base, with 11 bases between. The CDR3 protein is CASKYGGSNQPQHF. The CDR3, as DNA: TGTGCCAGTAAGTACGGAGGAAGCAATCAGCCCCAGCATTTT. Variable domain in full (rest from reference TRBV19 and TRBJ1-5): DGGITQSPKYLFRKEGQNVTLSCEQNLNHDAMYWYRQDPGQGLRLIYYSQIVNDFQKGDIAEGYSVSREKKESFPLTVTSAQKNPTAFYLCASKYGGSNQPQHFGDGTRLSIL.

The genes are TRBV2 and TRBJ2-7, with 9 nucleotides matching TRBD1. Germline V CDR1 and CDR2: SNHLY, FYNNEI. V trimming: 3 bases; J trimming: 3 bases; junction bases outside the gene matches: 6. The CDR3 has 15 residues. In DNA, the CDR3 is TGTGCCAGCAGTGATAGGGACAGGGCCTTCTACGAGCAGTACTTC. Translation gives CASSDRDRAFYEQYF.

The rearrangement uses TRBV7-2 and TRBJ2-7; D gene uncertain. This CDR3 spans 16 amino acids. The V end was cut by 1 base, the J end by 1 base, with 14 bases between. Germline V lookup: CDR1 SGHTA, CDR2 FQGNSA. The CDR3 loop reads CASSLDAGWASYEQYF. CDR3 bases: TGTGCCAGCAGCTTAGACGCAGGCTGGGCTTCCTACGAGCAGTACTTC. Drawing the rest from reference TRBV7-2 and TRBJ2-7, the complete variable domain is GAGVSQSPSNKVTEKGKDVELRCDPISGHTALYWYRQSLGQGLEFLIYFQGNSAPDKSGLPSDRFSAERTGGSVSTLTIQRTQQEDSAVYLCASSLDAGWASYEQYFGPGTRLTVT.

The CDR3 region is CAIKFGTKYEQYF. Written as DNA, the CDR3 is TGTGCCATAAAATTCGGGACTAAATACGAGCAGTACTTC. The chain employs TRBV28 and TRBJ2-7, with 7 bases identical to TRBD2. The CDR3 contains 13 residues. The germline V gene encodes CDR1 MDHEN and CDR2 SYDVKM. Trimming took 10 bases from V and 4 from J; bases not matched to a gene: 10.

The chain has TRBV7-3 and TRBJ2-7, with TRBD1 identical over 7 bases. After removal of 5 bases from V and 1 base from J, the junction contained 11 bases not matched to a gene. CDR1 SGHTA and CDR2 FQGTGA come from the germline V gene. The CDR3 is 16 residues long. CDR3 protein: CASSKVQGVGSYEQYF. CDR3 coding DNA: TGTGCCAGCAGCAAAGTCCAGGGGGTGGGATCCTACGAGCAGTACTTC.

V usage is TRBV28 and J usage is TRBJ1-1; no firm D call. The germline V gene encodes CDR1 MDHEN and CDR2 SYDVKM. Trimming cost V 4 bases and J 12 bases, with 12 bases left between them. The CDR3 loop spans 11 amino acids. The CDR3 DNA reads TGTGCCAGCAGTTGGGAGCCCGATACTTTCTTT. Translated: CASSWEPDTFF.

The chain links TRBV7-9 to TRBJ2-5; 14 nucleotides match TRBD2. Germline CDR1 SEHNR, CDR2 FQNEAQ (reference sequence). With 5 bases clipped from V and 4 bases from J, the junction kept 6 bases outside the gene matches. The CDR3 has 16 residues. DNA of the CDR3: TGTGCCAGCAGCGCGGGACTAGCGGGGGCCGGAGAGACCCAGTACTTC. It yields the protein CASSAGLAGAGETQYF.

The chain recombines TRBV28 with TRBJ2-3; 10 bases align to TRBD2. V lost 3 bases and J lost 0; bases outside the gene matches: 6. The CDR3 loop spans 17 amino acids. Germline assignment: CDR1 MDHEN and CDR2 SYDVKM. CDR3 loop: CASSFSGGRLSTDTQYF. Written as DNA, the CDR3 is TGTGCCAGCAGTTTTAGCGGGGGGCGACTTAGCACAGATACGCAGTATTTT.

This chain uses TRBV5-8 with TRBJ2-1, with 8 bases that match TRBD2. The CDR3 length is 15 residues. Germline V gene lookup returns CDR1 SGHTS and CDR2 YDEGEE. With V trimmed by 1 base and J by 7 bases, 7 bases remained unmatched. The CDR3 protein is CASSLRLAGRNEQFF. CDR3 DNA sequence: TGTGCCAGCAGCTTGCGTCTAGCGGGCAGGAATGAGCAGTTCTTC. The full variable domain, in which reference TRBV5-8 and TRBJ2-1 provide the parts outside the CDR3, is EAGVTQSPTHLIKTRGQQATLRCSPISGHTSVYWYQQALGLGLQFLLWYDEGEERNRGNFPPRFSGRQFPNYSSELNVNALELEDSALYLCASSLRLAGRNEQFFGPGTRLTVL.

To note about this clone: One junction end disagrees with the germline gene, perhaps due to a read error. CDR3 in amino acids: CASSLTGGTDTQYF. Here the CDR3 DNA reads TGTGCTAGCAGCTTGACAGGGGGCACAGATACGCAGTATTTT. The V gene is TRBV7-7, the J gene TRBJ2-3, with 8 bases lining up with TRBD1. The CDR3 is 14 residues long. Germline V CDR1 and CDR2: SSHAT, FNYEAQ (reference sequence).